This T cell receptor (beta chain) was documented in a study of blood T cell repertoires in COVID-19. V shed 0 bases, J shed 3 bases, and the junction held 7 bases outside the gene matches. Germline CDR1 MNHEY, CDR2 SVGEGT. The CDR3 length is 17 residues. The repertoire was sequenced with immunoSEQ multiplex PCR; TCRdb's copy has only in-frame clones and lacks some. The sample has 55,000 to 90,000 clones, more than 75% seen once; the top ten hold approximately 1.5%. This TCR was recovered from a human donor in a cohort sampled during active COVID-19. Source material: peripheral blood. The chain couples TRBV6-2 or TRBV6-3 to TRBJ2-1; TRBD2 matches at 8 bases. In DNA, the CDR3 is TGTGCCAGCAGTTACTCCTTAAGCGGGAGCTACTACAATGAGCAGTTCTTC. It translates to CASSYSLSGSYYNEQFF.